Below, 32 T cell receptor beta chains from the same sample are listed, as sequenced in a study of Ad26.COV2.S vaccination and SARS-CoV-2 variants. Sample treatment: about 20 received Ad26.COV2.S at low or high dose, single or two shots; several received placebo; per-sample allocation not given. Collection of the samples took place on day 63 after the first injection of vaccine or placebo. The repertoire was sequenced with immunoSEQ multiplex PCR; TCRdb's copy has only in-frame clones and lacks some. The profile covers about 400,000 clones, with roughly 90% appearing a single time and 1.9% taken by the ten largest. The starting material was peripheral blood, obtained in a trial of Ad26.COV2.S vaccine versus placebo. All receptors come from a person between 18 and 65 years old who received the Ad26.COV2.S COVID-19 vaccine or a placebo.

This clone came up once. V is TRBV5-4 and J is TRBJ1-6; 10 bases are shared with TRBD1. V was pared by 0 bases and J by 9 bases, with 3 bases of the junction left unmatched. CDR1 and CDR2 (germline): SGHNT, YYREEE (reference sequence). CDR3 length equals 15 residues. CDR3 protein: CASSLGQGAGSPLHF. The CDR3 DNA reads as TGTGCCAGCAGCTTGGGACAGGGGGCTGGTTCACCCCTCCACTTT.

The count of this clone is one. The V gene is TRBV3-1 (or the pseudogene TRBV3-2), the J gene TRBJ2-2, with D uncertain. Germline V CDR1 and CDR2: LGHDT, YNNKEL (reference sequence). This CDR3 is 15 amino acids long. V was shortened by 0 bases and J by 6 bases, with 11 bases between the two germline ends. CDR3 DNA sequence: TGTGCCAGCAGCCAAGATATGAATCCCGCCGGGGAGCTGTTTTTT. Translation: CASSQDMNPAGELFF.

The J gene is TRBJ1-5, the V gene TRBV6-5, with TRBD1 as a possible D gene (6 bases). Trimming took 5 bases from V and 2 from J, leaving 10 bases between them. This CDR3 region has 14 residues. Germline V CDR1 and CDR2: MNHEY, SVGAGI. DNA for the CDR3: TGTGCCAGCAGTCCGGAGGGGGGCAATCAGCCCCAGCATTTT. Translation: CASSPEGGNQPQHF.

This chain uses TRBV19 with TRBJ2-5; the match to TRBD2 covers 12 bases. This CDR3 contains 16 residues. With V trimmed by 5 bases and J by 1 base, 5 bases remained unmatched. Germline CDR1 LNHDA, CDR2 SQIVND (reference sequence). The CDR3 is CASSVGLAGLQETQYF. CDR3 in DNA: TGTGCCAGTAGTGTGGGACTAGCGGGCCTCCAAGAGACCCAGTACTTC.

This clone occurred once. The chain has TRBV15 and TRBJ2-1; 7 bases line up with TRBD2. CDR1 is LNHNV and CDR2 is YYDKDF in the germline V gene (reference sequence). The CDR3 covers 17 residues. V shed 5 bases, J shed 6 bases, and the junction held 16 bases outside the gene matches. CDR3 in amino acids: CATSGRVGTNKPNEQFF. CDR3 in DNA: TGTGCCACCAGCGGCCGTGTGGGGACTAATAAACCCAATGAGCAGTTCTTC.

CDR3 loop: CASSLEGALIEQFF. The DNA for the CDR3 is TGTGCCAGCAGCTTGGAGGGGGCTTTGATTGAGCAGTTCTTC. This rearrangement joins TRBV5-6 to TRBJ2-1; 7 bases match TRBD1. Germline lookup yields CDR1 SGHDT and CDR2 YYEEEE. There are 14 residues in the CDR3. Trimming removed 0 bases from V and 9 bases from J; junction bases left unmatched: 6.

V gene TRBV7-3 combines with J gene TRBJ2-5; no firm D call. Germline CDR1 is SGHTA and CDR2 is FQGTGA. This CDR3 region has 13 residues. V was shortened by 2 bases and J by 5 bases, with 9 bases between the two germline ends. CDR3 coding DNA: TGTGCCAGCAGCTTATTCGTTTCGGAGACCCAGTACTTC. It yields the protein CASSLFVSETQYF.

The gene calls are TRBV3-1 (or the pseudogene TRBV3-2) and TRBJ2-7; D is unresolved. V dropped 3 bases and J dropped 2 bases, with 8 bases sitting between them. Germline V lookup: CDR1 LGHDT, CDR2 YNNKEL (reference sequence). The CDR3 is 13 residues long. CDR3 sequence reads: CASSHPITYEQYF. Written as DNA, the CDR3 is TGTGCCAGCAGCCACCCCATCACCTACGAGCAGTACTTC.

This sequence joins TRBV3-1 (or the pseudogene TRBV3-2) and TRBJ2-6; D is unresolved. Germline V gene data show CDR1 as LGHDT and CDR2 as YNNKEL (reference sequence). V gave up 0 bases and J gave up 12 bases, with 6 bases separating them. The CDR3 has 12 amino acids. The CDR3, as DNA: TGTGCCAGCAGCCAAGACGAATCCGTCCTGACTTTC. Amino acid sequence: CASSQDESVLTF.

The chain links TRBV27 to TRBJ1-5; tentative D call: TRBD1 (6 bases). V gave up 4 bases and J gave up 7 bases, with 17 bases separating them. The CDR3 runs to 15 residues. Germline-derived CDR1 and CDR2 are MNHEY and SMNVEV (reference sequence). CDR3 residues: CASSSTGQGWQPQHF. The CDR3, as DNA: TGTGCCAGCAGTTCGACCGGTCAGGGGTGGCAGCCCCAGCATTTT.

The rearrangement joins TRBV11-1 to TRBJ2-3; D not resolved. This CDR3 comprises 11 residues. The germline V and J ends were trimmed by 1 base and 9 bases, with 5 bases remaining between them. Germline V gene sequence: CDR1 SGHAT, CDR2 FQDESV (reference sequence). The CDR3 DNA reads TGTGCCAGCAGCTTAGAGGGAACGCAGTATTTT. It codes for CASSLEGTQYF.

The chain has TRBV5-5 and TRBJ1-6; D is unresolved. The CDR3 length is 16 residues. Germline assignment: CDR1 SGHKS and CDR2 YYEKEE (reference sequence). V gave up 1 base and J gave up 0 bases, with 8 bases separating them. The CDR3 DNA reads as TGTGCCAGCAGCTTGAGTACCTCCTCCTATAATTCACCCCTCCACTTT. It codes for CASSLSTSSYNSPLHF.

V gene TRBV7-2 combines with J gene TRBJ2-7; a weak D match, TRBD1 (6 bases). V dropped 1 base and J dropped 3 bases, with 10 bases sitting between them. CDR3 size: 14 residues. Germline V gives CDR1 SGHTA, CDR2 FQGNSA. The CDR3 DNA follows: TGTGCCAGCAGCTTAGACAGGGTTAGCTACGAGCAGTACTTC. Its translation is CASSLDRVSYEQYF.

For the CDR3, the DNA is TGCGCCAGCAGCTTGGTCGCGAACACTGAAGCTTTCTTT. This translates into CASSLVANTEAFF. The rearrangement uses TRBV5-1 and TRBJ1-1; D is undetermined. The CDR3 contains 13 residues. V was cut by 0 bases and J by 1 base, with 4 bases left in between. CDR1 and CDR2 (germline): SGHRS, YFSETQ.

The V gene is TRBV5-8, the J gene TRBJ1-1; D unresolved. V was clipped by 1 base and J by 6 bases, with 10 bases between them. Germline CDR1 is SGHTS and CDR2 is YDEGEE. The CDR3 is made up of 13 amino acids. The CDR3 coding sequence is TGTGCCAGCAGCTTGAAACAAAGGGCTGAAGCTTTCTTT. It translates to CASSLKQRAEAFF.

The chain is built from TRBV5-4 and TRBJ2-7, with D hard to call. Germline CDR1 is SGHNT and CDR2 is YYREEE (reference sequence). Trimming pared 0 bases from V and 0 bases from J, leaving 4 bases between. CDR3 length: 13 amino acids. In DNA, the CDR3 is TGTGCCAGCAGCTTGGGGGTCTCCTACGAGCAGTACTTC. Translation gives CASSLGVSYEQYF.

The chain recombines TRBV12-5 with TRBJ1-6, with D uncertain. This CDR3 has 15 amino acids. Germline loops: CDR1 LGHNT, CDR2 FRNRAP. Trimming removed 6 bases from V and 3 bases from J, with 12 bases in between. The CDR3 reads CASGRDLGYNSPLHF. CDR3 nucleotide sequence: TGTGCTAGTGGACGGGATCTAGGCTATAATTCACCCCTCCACTTT.

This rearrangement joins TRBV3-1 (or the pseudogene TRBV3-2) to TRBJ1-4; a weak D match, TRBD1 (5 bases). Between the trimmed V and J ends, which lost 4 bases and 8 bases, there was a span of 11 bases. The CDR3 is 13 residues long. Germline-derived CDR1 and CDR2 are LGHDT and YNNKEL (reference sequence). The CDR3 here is CASSPSRVEKLFF. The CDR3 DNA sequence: TGTGCCAGCAGCCCTAGCAGGGTCGAAAAACTGTTTTTT.

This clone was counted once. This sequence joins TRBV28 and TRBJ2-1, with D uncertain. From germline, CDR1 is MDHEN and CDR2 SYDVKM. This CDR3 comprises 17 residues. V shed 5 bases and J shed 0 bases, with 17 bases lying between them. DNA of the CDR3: TGTGCCAGCAGTCCCGCGCGGAGATTGAGCTCCTACAATGAGCAGTTCTTC. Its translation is CASSPARRLSSYNEQFF.

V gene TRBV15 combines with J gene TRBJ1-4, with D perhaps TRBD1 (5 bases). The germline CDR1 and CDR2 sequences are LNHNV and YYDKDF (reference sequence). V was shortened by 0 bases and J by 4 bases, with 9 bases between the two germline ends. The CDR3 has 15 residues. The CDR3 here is CATSRDWDLNEKLFF. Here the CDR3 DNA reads TGTGCCACCAGCAGAGATTGGGACCTTAATGAAAAACTGTTTTTT.

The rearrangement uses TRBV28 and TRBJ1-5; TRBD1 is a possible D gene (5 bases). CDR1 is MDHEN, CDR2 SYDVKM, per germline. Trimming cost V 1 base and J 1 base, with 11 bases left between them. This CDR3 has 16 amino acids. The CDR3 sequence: CASSLFPGLSNQPQHF. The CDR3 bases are TGTGCCAGCAGTTTATTCCCGGGGCTGAGCAATCAGCCCCAGCATTTT.

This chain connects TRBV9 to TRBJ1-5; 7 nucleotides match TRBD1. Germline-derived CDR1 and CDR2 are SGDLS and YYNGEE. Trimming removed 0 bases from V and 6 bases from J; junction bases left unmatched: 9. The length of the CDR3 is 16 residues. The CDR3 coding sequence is TGTGCCAGCAGCGTAGAGGGGACAGAGGAAGGTCAGCCCCAGCATTTT. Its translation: CASSVEGTEEGQPQHF.

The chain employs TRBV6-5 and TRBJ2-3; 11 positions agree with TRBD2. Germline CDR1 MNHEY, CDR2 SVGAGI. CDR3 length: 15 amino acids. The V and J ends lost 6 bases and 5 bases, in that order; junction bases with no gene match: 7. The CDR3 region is CASRSLAGAGDTQYF. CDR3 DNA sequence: TGTGCCAGCAGGTCACTAGCGGGAGCGGGAGATACGCAGTATTTT.

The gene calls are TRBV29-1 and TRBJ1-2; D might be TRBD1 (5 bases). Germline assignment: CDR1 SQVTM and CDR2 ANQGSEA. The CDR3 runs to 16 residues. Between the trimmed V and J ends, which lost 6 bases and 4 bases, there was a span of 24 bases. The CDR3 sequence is CSVYILGVEGTYGYTF. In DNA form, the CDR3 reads TGCAGCGTGTACATCCTAGGGGTCGAGGGTACCTATGGCTACACCTTC.

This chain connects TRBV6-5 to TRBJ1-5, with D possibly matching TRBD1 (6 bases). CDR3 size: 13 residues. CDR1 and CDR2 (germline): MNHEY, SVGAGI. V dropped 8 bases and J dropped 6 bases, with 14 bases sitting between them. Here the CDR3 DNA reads TGTGCCAGCGGCTGGCCAGGGGTTCAGCCCCAGCATTTT. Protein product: CASGWPGVQPQHF.

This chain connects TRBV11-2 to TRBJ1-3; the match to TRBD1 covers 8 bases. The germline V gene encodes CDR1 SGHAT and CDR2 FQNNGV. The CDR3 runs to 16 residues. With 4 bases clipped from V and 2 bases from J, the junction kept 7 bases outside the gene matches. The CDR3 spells CASSSVTGATGNTIYF. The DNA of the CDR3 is TGTGCCAGCAGCTCAGTGACAGGGGCGACTGGAAACACCATATATTTT.

Here the CDR3 reads CASSAEGPVYEQYF. Written as DNA, the CDR3 is TGTGCCAGCAGTGCGGAGGGCCCCGTCTACGAGCAGTACTTC. The rearrangement links TRBV28 to TRBJ2-7; possible D gene TRBD2, 6 bases. Germline V gene lookup returns CDR1 MDHEN and CDR2 SYDVKM. The CDR3 is 14 amino acids. Trimming removed 5 bases from V and 3 bases from J, with 14 bases in between.

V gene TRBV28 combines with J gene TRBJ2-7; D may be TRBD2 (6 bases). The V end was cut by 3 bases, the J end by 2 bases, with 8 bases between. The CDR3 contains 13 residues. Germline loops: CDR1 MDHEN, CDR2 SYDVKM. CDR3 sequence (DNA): TGTGCCAGCAGTTTCGGGACTCCCTACGAGCAGTACTTC. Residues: CASSFGTPYEQYF.

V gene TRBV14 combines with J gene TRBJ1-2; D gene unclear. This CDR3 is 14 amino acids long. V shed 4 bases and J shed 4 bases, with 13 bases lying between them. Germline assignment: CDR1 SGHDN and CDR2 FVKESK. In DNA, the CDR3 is TGTGCCAGCAGCCCCGGACCCCTCGGCTATGGCTACACCTTC. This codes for CASSPGPLGYGYTF.

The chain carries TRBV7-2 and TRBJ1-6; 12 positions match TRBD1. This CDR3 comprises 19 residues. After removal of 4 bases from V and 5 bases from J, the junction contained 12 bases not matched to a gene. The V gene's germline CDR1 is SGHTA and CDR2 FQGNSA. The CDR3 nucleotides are TGTGCCAGCAGCTACCCCCCATGGGGACAGGGGGCAAATAATTCACCCCTCCACTTT. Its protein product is CASSYPPWGQGANNSPLHF.

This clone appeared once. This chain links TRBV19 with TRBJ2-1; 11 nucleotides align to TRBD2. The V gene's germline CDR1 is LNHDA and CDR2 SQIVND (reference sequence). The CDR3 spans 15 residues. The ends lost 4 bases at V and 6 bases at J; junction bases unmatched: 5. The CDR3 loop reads CASSTTGTSGNEQFF. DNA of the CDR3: TGTGCCAGTAGTACAACCGGGACTAGCGGCAATGAGCAGTTCTTC. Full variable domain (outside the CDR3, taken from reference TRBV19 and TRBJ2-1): DGGITQSPKYLFRKEGQNVTLSCEQNLNHDAMYWYRQDPGQGLRLIYYSQIVNDFQKGDIAEGYSVSREKKESFPLTVTSAQKNPTAFYLCASSTTGTSGNEQFFGPGTRLTVL.

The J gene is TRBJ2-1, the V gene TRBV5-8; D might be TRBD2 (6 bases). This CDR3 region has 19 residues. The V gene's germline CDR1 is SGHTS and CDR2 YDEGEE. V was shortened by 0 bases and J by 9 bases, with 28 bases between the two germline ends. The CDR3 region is CASSLAGTEGVGFGGEQFF. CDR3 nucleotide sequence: TGTGCCAGCAGCTTGGCCGGCACGGAGGGAGTGGGGTTTGGGGGTGAGCAGTTCTTC.